This is a list of T cell receptor beta chains from one sample in a study of persistence of HIV-infected CD4 T cells. Clones were sequenced by immunoSEQ multiplex PCR, and TCRdb holds only the in-frame ones, with some missing. This table has about 40,000 clones, roughly 74% appearing once. These receptors' targets are unknown. The material was CD4+ T cells sorted from PBMCs after approximately 19-hour stimulation, obtained from a patient who received antiretroviral therapy. These receptors all stem from an adult man with HIV who was CMV-seropositive. Both conserved end residues are part of each CDR3. A D gene is named only where the DNA matches it firmly. Clone size appears in some rows only: once, few, many, or a class for an expanded clone.

clone size	V gene	D gene	J gene	CDR3 DNA	CDR3 protein
NA	TRBV6-2/TRBV6-3	TRBD1	TRBJ1-5	TGTGCCAGCAGTTCGGATGGACAGGGTGGTCAGCCCCAGCATTTT	CASSSDGQGGQPQHF
NA	TRBV20-1	TRBD1	TRBJ2-1	TGCAGTGCTAGTTTGGGGACAGGGCGGAATGAGCAGTTCTTC	CSASLGTGRNEQFF
NA	TRBV6-6	NA	TRBJ2-7	TGTGCCAGCAGTTACTCGGCCAGTGGGTCCTACGAGCAGTACTTC	CASSYSASGSYEQYF
NA	TRBV5-1	NA	TRBJ1-1	TGCGCCAGCAGCTTTACAGGGTCCGGCGAAGAAGCTTTCTTT	CASSFTGSGEEAFF
medium-sized	TRBV10-3	TRBD1	TRBJ2-2	TGTGCCATCAGCCAGTCTAAGGACAGGACCGGGGAGCTGTTTTTT	CAISQSKDRTGELFF
once	TRBV21-1	NA	TRBJ2-3	TGTGCCAGCAGCAAAGCCCCCAAACCACACACAGATACGCAGTATTTT	CASSKAPKPHTDTQYF
NA	TRBV2	NA	TRBJ1-6	TGTGCCAGCAGAGTCCAGGGGACCACCTATTCACCCCTCCACTTT	CASRVQGTTYSPLHF
NA	TRBV4-1	NA	TRBJ1-5	TGCGCCAGCAGCCGGTATTACGCGCAGGGTCATCAGCCCCAGCATTTT	CASSRYYAQGHQPQHF
NA	TRBV6-5	TRBD1	TRBJ1-2	TGTGCCAGCAGTTCGGACAGGGCTCCTTATGGCTACACCTTC	CASSSDRAPYGYTF
NA	TRBV5-6	NA	TRBJ1-2	TGTGCCAGCAGCCCCGGGCACAGGAGCACCTATGGCTACACCTTC	CASSPGHRSTYGYTF
NA	TRBV7-2	NA	TRBJ1-1	TGTGCCAGCAGCTTCAGGTTCGGCACGAACACTGAAGCTTTCTTT	CASSFRFGTNTEAFF
NA	TRBV7-2	NA	TRBJ2-7	TGTGCCAGCAGCTTAGCACTTACCGTCTACGAGCAGTACTTC	CASSLALTVYEQYF
NA	TRBV6-2/TRBV6-3	NA	TRBJ1-4	TGTGCCAGCAGTTCCCGGACACCCTCGGGAGGTGAAAAACTGTTTTTT	CASSSRTPSGGEKLFF
NA	TRBV20-1	NA	TRBJ2-1	TGCAGCCGCCTCGAGCGCAATGAGCAGTTCTTC	CSRLERNEQFF
NA	TRBV4-1	TRBD1	TRBJ2-2	TGCGCCAGCAGCCACGGGGACAGCGCGAACACCGGGGAGCTGTTTTTT	CASSHGDSANTGELFF
NA	TRBV19	TRBD1	TRBJ1-1	TGTGCCAGTAACCACAGGGGTCTGAACACTGAAGCTTTCTTT	CASNHRGLNTEAFF
NA	TRBV10-3	TRBD1	TRBJ2-7	TGTGCCATCAGTGCAGCCGGGACAGGGGACTACGAGCAGTACTTC	CAISAAGTGDYEQYF
NA	TRBV10-1	TRBD2	TRBJ2-7	TGCGCCAGCAGTGAGAGGGGAAGCGGGACGTACGAGCAGTACTTC	CASSERGSGTYEQYF
medium-sized	TRBV7-3	NA	TRBJ1-4	TGTGCCAGCAGCTTAAGGCAGGAGGCTGAAAAACTGTTTTTT	CASSLRQEAEKLFF
once	TRBV29-1	NA	TRBJ2-5	TGCAGCGCTGCGGACTCTTCAAGGGAAGAGACCCAGTACTTC	CSAADSSREETQYF
NA	TRBV27	NA	TRBJ2-6	TGTGCCAGCAGTTTATTTGGGTCGGGGGCCAACGTCCTGACTTTC	CASSLFGSGANVLTF
NA	TRBV19	NA	TRBJ2-3	TGTGCCAGTAGTATAGTAGCGGCCCGCACAGATACGCAGTATTTT	CASSIVAARTDTQYF
few	TRBV30	NA	TRBJ1-3	TGTGCCTGCAGCGTCGGCCGCTCTGGAAACACCATATATTTT	CACSVGRSGNTIYF
few	TRBV6-5	NA	TRBJ1-1	TGTGCCAGCAGTTACTCACGACAGCTTAAAGCTTTCTTT	CASSYSRQLKAFF
NA	TRBV27	NA	TRBJ1-1	TGTGCCAGCAGTCTACGGGACGGATCAGGGACTGAAGCTTTCTTT	CASSLRDGSGTEAFF
NA	TRBV7-2	TRBD1	TRBJ1-2	TGTGCCAGCAGCTTAGCGGCAGGGGGGAACTATGGCTACACCTTC	CASSLAAGGNYGYTF
NA	TRBV4-2	TRBD1	TRBJ1-2	TGTGCCAGCAGCCAAGGGACAGGGGTAGACTATGGCTACACCTTC	CASSQGTGVDYGYTF
NA	TRBV28	NA	TRBJ1-5	TGTGCCAGCACCCCACCCGGAACTCAGCCCCAGCATTTT	CASTPPGTQPQHF